The entry below gives a single TCR beta chain sequence along with its context. As yet, its antigen is unknown. This entry comes from a study of post-analysis software for immune sequencing data. Overall study results and limits: With TRBV5-6, TRBV5-1 and TRBV20-1 included, about five TRBV segments were more frequent in patients than in controls.

Researchers reported that TCR beta cDNA libraries carried unique molecular identifiers. TCRdb reprocessed the PCR reads with MiXCR, giving one entry per CDR3 protein. Here the sample spans 750,000 to 950,000 distinct CDR3 sequences, about 57% being singletons. Germline V CDR1 and CDR2: SQVTM, ANQGSEA. The length of the CDR3 is 13 residues. V shed 6 bases and J 10 bases; nucleotides not matched to a gene: 12. The rearrangement links TRBV29-1 to TRBJ2-7; TRBD2 agrees at 10 bases. The receptor was derived from a girl under 18 with multiple sclerosis. Sequencing input: blood. The CDR3 loop is CSVVAGGPLGQYF. CDR3 DNA: TGCAGCGTCGTAGCGGGAGGCCCCCTTGGACAGTACTTC.